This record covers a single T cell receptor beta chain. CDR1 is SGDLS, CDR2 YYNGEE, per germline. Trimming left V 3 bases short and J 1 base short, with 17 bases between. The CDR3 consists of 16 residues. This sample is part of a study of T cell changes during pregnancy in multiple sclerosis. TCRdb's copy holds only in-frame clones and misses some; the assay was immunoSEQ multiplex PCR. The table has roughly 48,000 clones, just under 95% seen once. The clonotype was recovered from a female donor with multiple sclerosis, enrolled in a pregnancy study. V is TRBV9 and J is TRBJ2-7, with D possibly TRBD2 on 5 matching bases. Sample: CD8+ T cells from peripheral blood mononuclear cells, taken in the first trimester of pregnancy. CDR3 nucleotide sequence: TGTGCCAGCAGCGGGAGAGGCGGGCAGAAATCCTACGAGCAGTACTTC. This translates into CASSGRGGQKSYEQYF.